Included here is one T cell receptor (beta chain) sequence, with context. This sample is drawn from a study of T cell changes during pregnancy in multiple sclerosis. Only in-frame clones appear in the TCRdb table, and some are missing; sequencing was by immunoSEQ multiplex PCR. The sample gives roughly 30,000 clones, 89% of which show up once; approximately 5% is in the top ten. The V and J ends lost 4 bases and 6 bases, in that order; junction bases with no gene match: 11. Germline assignment: CDR1 SGHDT and CDR2 YYEEEE. There are 15 residues in the CDR3. The input for sequencing was CD8+ T cells from peripheral blood mononuclear cells, taken in the first trimester of pregnancy. The sequence was collected from a female donor with multiple sclerosis, enrolled in a pregnancy study. The rearrangement links TRBV5-6 to TRBJ2-7, with TRBD1 matching 9 bases. The CDR3: CASSPLKGTGPEQYF. CDR3 sequence (DNA): TGTGCCAGCAGCCCACTCAAAGGGACAGGGCCCGAGCAGTACTTC.